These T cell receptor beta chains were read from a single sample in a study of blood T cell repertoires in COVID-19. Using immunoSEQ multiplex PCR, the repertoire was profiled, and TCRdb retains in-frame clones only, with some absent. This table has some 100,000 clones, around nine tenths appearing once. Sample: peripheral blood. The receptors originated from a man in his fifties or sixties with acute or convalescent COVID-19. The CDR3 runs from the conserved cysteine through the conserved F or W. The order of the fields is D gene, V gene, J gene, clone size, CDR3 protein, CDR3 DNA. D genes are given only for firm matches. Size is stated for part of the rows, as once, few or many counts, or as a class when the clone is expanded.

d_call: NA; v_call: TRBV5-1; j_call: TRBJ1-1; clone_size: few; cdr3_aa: CASSFGHDRPMNTEAFF; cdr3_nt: TGCGCCAGCAGCTTTGGGCATGACAGGCCGATGAACACTGAAGCTTTCTTT
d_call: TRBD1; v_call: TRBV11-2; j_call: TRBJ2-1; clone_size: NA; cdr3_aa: CASSLDRPGTGLDEQFF; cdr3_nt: TGTGCCAGCAGCTTAGATCGTCCCGGGACAGGGCTCGATGAGCAGTTCTTC
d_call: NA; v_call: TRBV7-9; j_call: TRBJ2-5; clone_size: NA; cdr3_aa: CASSLVRQAETQYF; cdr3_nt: TGTGCCAGCAGCTTAGTCAGACAGGCGGAGACCCAGTACTTC
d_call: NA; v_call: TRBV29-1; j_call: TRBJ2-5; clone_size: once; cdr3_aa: CSVVSGVETQYF; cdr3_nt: TGCAGCGTTGTTTCAGGGGTAGAGACCCAGTACTTC
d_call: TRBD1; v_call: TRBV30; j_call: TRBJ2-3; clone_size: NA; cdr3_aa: CAWSPLGQGADTQYF; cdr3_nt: TGTGCCTGGAGCCCGCTAGGACAGGGGGCAGATACGCAGTATTTT
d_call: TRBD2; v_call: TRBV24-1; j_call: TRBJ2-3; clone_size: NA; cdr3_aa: CATSDARLADTQYF; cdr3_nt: TGTGCCACCAGTGATGCCCGACTAGCGGATACGCAGTATTTT
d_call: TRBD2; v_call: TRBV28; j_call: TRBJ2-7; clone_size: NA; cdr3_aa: CAIARTSVAYEQYF; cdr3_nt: TGTGCCATCGCCCGAACTAGCGTTGCCTACGAGCAGTACTTC
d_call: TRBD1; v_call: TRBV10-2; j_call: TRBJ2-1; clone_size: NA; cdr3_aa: CASRDRVAYNEQFF; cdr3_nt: TGCGCCAGCAGGGACAGGGTAGCCTACAATGAGCAGTTCTTC
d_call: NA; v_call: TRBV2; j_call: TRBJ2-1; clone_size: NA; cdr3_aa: CASSASRHNEQFF; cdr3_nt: TGTGCCAGCAGCGCTAGTAGGCACAATGAGCAGTTCTTC
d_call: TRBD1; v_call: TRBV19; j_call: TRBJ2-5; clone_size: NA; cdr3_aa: CASSMPHRGQETQYF; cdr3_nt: TGTGCCAGTAGTATGCCACACAGGGGCCAAGAGACCCAGTACTTC
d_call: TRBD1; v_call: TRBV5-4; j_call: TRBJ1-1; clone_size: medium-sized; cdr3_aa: CASSTPGMTGLTEAFF; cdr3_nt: TGTGCCAGCAGCACCCCAGGGATGACAGGGCTGACTGAAGCTTTCTTT
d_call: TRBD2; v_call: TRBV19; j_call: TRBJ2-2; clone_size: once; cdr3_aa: CASSTGTSGVANTGELFF; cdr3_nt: TGTGCCAGTAGTACTGGGACTAGCGGGGTGGCGAACACCGGGGAGCTGTTTTTT
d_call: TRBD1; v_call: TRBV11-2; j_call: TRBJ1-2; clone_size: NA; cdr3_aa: CASSSGQGAVGYTF; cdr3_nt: TGTGCCAGCAGCTCGGGACAGGGGGCAGTTGGCTACACCTTC
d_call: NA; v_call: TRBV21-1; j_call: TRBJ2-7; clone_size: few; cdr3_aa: CASSNKGTVDAPYEQYF; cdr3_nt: TGTGCCAGCAGCAATAAGGGGACAGTCGATGCCCCCTACGAGCAGTACTTC
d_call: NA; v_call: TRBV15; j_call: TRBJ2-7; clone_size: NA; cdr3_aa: CATSGGDSSYEQYF; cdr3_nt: TGTGCCACCAGCGGGGGCGATAGCTCCTACGAGCAGTACTTC
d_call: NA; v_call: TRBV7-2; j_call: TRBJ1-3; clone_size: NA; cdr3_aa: CASSLGRGNTIYF; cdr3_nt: TGTGCCAGCAGCTTAGGTCGTGGAAACACCATATATTTT
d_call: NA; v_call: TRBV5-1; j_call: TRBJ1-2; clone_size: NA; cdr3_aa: CASSLVEAGSGYTF; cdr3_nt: TGCGCCAGCAGCTTGGTGGAGGCAGGAAGTGGCTACACCTTC
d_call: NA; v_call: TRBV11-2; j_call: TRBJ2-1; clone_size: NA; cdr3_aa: CASSPGVRSYNEQFF; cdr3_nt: TGTGCCAGCAGCCCGGGAGTCCGCTCCTACAATGAGCAGTTCTTC
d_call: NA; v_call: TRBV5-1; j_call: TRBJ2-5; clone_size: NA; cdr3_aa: CASSFGDRYQETQYF; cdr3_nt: TGCGCCAGCAGCTTTGGAGACAGGTATCAAGAGACCCAGTACTTC
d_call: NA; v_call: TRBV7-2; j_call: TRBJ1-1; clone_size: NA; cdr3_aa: CASTGGIEAFF; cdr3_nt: TGTGCCAGCACCGGGGGAATTGAAGCTTTCTTT
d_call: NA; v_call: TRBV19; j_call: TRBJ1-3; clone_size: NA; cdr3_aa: CASSIQGRSGGNTIYF; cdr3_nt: TGTGCCAGTAGTATCCAGGGCCGATCAGGTGGAAACACCATATATTTT
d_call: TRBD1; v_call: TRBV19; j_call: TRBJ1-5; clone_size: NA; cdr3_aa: CASNTGTGGFQPQHF; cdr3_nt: TGTGCCAGTAATACCGGGACAGGGGGCTTTCAGCCCCAGCATTTT
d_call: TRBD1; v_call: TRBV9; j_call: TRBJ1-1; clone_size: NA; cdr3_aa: CASRGQGLGTEAFF; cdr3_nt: TGTGCCAGCAGGGGACAGGGATTGGGCACTGAAGCTTTCTTT